Sequencing of this TCR beta chain was carried out in a study of blood T cells in healthy people across ages. Study overall: Capture by template switching was about one barcoded beta molecule per two T cells. Study observations and caveats: In older individuals, TCR beta diversity per million T cells was lower, falling roughly linearly with age. As naive T cell percentage varied, TCR beta diversity correlated strongly with it.

Comment on this clonotype: Its target is not known.

A second PCR, run for roughly 7 to 11 cycles, used a sample-barcoded 5' primer plus a J-beta primer mix. In TCRdb, the 5' RACE reads were re-called with MiXCR into one record per CDR3 protein. The sample shows about 750,000 distinct CDR3 sequences, roughly 53% of them seen only once. The junction had 8 bases not matched to a gene; V was cut back by 5 bases and J by 6 bases. Germline loops: CDR1 SNHLY, CDR2 FYNNEI. The length of the CDR3 is 16 residues. It was around 10 milliliters of peripheral blood that were drawn from each donor. This receptor was taken from a man at least 80 years old in good health. Sequencing was carried out using blood. This rearrangement joins TRBV2 to TRBJ2-3; 13 nucleotides match TRBD2. CDR3 residues: CASSPRLAGGRDTQYF. CDR3 bases: TGTGCCAGCAGTCCCCGACTAGCGGGAGGCAGGGATACGCAGTATTTT.